Listed here are 25 T cell receptor beta chains from one sample, sequenced in a study of T cell repertoires in cytomegalovirus infection. TCRdb re-called the reads through MiXCR, storing one row per CDR3 protein. The sample lists some 600,000 distinct CDR3 sequences, roughly a quarter occurring once. The source material was CD8+ T cells from PBMCs. The receptors stem from a human donor in good health (CMV status not recorded). Some clones in this sample may be carry-over from other donors' samples.

This clonotype was seen a few times. The chain is built from TRBV14 and TRBJ1-3; unclear D gene. This CDR3 is built from 15 residues. V was shortened by 2 bases and J by 8 bases, with 16 bases between the two germline ends. The germline CDR1 and CDR2 sequences are SGHDN and FVKESK. As DNA, the CDR3 is TGTGCCAGCAGCCAAAGAGTGATAGGGCGGGACACCATATATTTT. Amino acid sequence: CASSQRVIGRDTIYF.

Worth noting for this clonotype: No DNA is shown, since the ends of the CDR3 on it are uncertain; the CDR3 is the one TCRdb lists. The chain employs TRBV28 and TRBJ2-7. Germline values: CDR1 MDHEN, CDR2 SYDVKM. The CDR3 length is 12 residues, termini included. CDR3: CASSSSKYEQYV.

This clonotype showed up many times. The chain joins TRBV7-2 to TRBJ2-7; 8 nucleotides match TRBD1. Germline V gene sequence: CDR1 SGHTA, CDR2 FQGNSA. The CDR3 contains 15 residues. V shed 2 bases, J shed 5 bases, and the junction held 8 bases outside the gene matches. CDR3 DNA: TGTGCCAGCAGCTTATCAGGGGGCTCCCTCCACGAGCAGTACTTC. Translating gives CASSLSGGSLHEQYF.

The chain joins TRBV12-5 to TRBJ1-2; possible D gene TRBD1, 5 bases. V lost 3 bases, J lost 6 bases, and 14 bases lay in between. The CDR3 consists of 14 residues. Germline lookup yields CDR1 LGHNT and CDR2 FRNRAP. The CDR3 DNA reads TGTGCTAGTGGTTTAGGGGCGACCGGCGATGGCTACACCTTC. Encoded protein: CASGLGATGDGYTF.

This clonotype was detected ten times or more. The CDR3, as DNA: TGTGCCAGCAGTTTCCCTTCGGCGGGGGGTCAAGAGACCCAGTACTTC. Translated, it gives CASSFPSAGGQETQYF. The chain joins TRBV28 to TRBJ2-5, with 8 bases matching TRBD2. Germline lookup yields CDR1 MDHEN and CDR2 SYDVKM. The CDR3 spans 16 residues. J lost 2 bases, V lost 3 bases, and 8 bases had no gene match. Combining the CDR3 with reference TRBV28 and TRBJ2-5 gives the whole variable domain DVKVTQSSRYLVKRTGEKVFLECVQDMDHENMFWYRQDPGLGLRLIYFSYDVKMKEKGDIPEGYSVSREKKERFSLILESASTNQTSMYLCASSFPSAGGQETQYFGPGTRLLVL.

This clonotype was seen at least ten times. V gene TRBV7-2 combines with J gene TRBJ2-2, with D possibly TRBD1 on 5 matching bases. V was trimmed by 5 bases and J by 7 bases, leaving 14 bases between them. Germline-derived CDR1 and CDR2 are SGHTA and FQGNSA. The CDR3 has 14 amino acids. This CDR3 is CASSRGLHGGELFF. DNA for the CDR3: TGTGCCAGCAGCAGGGGCCTCCATGGCGGGGAGCTGTTTTTT.

A few counts support this clonotype. CDR3 DNA sequence: TGTGCCAGCAGTTTTAGCGGGGGGGCCCTGTTAAATGAGCAGTTCTTC. This translates into CASSFSGGALLNEQFF. The J gene is TRBJ2-1, the V gene TRBV27, with 11 bases matching TRBD2. J gave up 7 bases and V 3 bases, and 8 bases lay outside the gene matches. The CDR3 sequence is 16 residues long. Germline loops: CDR1 MNHEY, CDR2 SMNVEV (reference sequence).

This clonotype was seen ten or more times. The chain couples TRBV7-2 to TRBJ2-1, with 12 bases matching TRBD2. The V and J ends lost 1 base and 4 bases, in that order; junction bases with no gene match: 11. Per the germline V gene, CDR1 is SGHTA and CDR2 is FQGNSA. This CDR3 contains 19 residues. Here the CDR3 reads CASSLGRASGGAEYNEQFF. DNA for the CDR3: TGTGCCAGCAGCTTAGGGCGGGCTAGCGGGGGGGCGGAATACAATGAGCAGTTCTTC.

This chain connects TRBV24-1 to TRBJ2-2, with D perhaps matching TRBD1 (6 bases). The CDR3 covers 14 residues. Between the trimmed V and J ends, which lost 5 bases and 1 base, there was a span of 7 bases. Germline CDR1 is KGHDR and CDR2 is SFDVKD. The CDR3 spells CATSGQVNTGELFF. The CDR3 DNA follows: TGTGCCACCAGTGGACAGGTGAACACCGGGGAGCTGTTTTTT.

The CDR3 region is CSASSIGTLFF. DNA of the CDR3: TGCAGTGCTTCGTCTATCGGGACTCTGTTTTTT. This chain connects TRBV20-1 to TRBJ2-2; possible D gene TRBD2, 6 bases. CDR3 size: 11 residues. Germline V gene lookup returns CDR1 DFQATT and CDR2 SNEGSKA (reference sequence). The ends were cut back, 5 bases at V and 14 bases at J, with 15 bases in the middle.

This sequence joins TRBV20-1 and TRBJ1-2, with D possibly TRBD1 on 6 matching bases. V was shortened by 6 bases and J by 3 bases, with 23 bases between the two germline ends. CDR1 is DFQATT, CDR2 SNEGSKA, per germline (reference sequence). The CDR3 contains 16 residues. Written as DNA, the CDR3 is TGCAGTGCACCTTCCTCGCAGGGAGGGGGTTACTATGGCTACACCTTC. The encoded protein is CSAPSSQGGGYYGYTF.

Ten or more counts support this clonotype. The chain joins TRBV6-5 to TRBJ1-1; D is ambiguous. The CDR3 has 11 residues. Germline CDR1 and CDR2: MNHEY and SVGAGI. V was pared by 4 bases and J by 8 bases, with 8 bases between. In nucleotides, the CDR3 is TGTGCCAGCAGTTCTGACGGGGAAGCTTTCTTT. Translation: CASSSDGEAFF.

This clonotype occurred many times. The chain joins TRBV7-9 to TRBJ1-2; no clear D. The CDR3 spans 15 residues. V was cut by 2 bases and J by 8 bases, with 18 bases left in between. From germline, CDR1 is SEHNR and CDR2 FQNEAQ (reference sequence). The CDR3 nucleotides are TGTGCCAGCAGCTTAACGGCGTCTCCTATTCGGGGCTACACCTTC. The encoded protein is CASSLTASPIRGYTF. The full variable domain, its missing parts supplied by reference TRBV7-9 and TRBJ1-2, is DTGVSQNPRHKITKRGQNVTFRCDPISEHNRLYWYRQTLGQGPEFLTYFQNEAQLEKSRLLSDRFSAERPKGSFSTLEIQRTEQGDSAMYLCASSLTASPIRGYTFGSGTRLTVV.

This clonotype was counted a few times. This chain joins TRBV12-5 and TRBJ2-7, with D perhaps assigned TRBD1 or TRBD2 (5 bases each). Trimming shortened V by 4 bases and J by 5 bases, and 15 bases separated the two germline ends. Germline V gene data show CDR1 as LGHNT and CDR2 as FRNRAP. The CDR3 loop spans 14 amino acids. The CDR3 nucleotides read TGTGCTAGTGGTTCCGGGACGGTTTACAACGAGCAGTACTTC. Residues: CASGSGTVYNEQYF. Using reference TRBV12-5 and TRBJ2-7 for the parts outside the CDR3, the full variable domain is DARVTQTPRHKVTEMGQEVTMRCQPILGHNTVFWYRQTMMQGLELLAYFRNRAPLDDSGMPKDRFSAEMPDATLATLKIQPSEPRDSAVYFCASGSGTVYNEQYFGPGTRLTVT.

This clonotype appeared a single time. Its ends do not fully match the called genes, so a read error is possible. V and J are TRBV12-3 or TRBV12-4 and TRBJ2-3, with D possibly matching TRBD2 (7 bases). The CDR3 runs to 15 residues. The CDR3 DNA reads TGTGCCAGCTGTAAGGGGGGGCCCGACACAAATACGCAGTATTTT. It encodes CASCKGGPDTNTQYF.

This clonotype was detected a few times. The chain links TRBV15 to TRBJ1-2, with 7 nucleotides matching TRBD1. There are 15 residues in the CDR3. The trim removed 0 bases at V and 4 bases at J, leaving 5 bases unmatched. Germline lookup yields CDR1 LNHNV and CDR2 YYDKDF (reference sequence). Written as DNA, the CDR3 is TGTGCCACCAGCAGAGATCGGTCAGGGGGCTATGGCTACACCTTC. Protein: CATSRDRSGGYGYTF.

This clonotype has more than one count but fewer than ten. The chain links TRBV5-1 to TRBJ1-1, with unresolved D. V lost 0 bases, J lost 4 bases, and 10 bases lay in between. This CDR3 is built from 14 residues. The germline V gene has CDR1 SGHRS and CDR2 YFSETQ. In DNA form, the CDR3 reads TGCGCCAGCAGCTTGGACAGAGTAGGCACTGAAGCTTTCTTT. Encoded protein: CASSLDRVGTEAFF.

Only a few counts were recorded for this clonotype. The rearrangement joins TRBV6-5 to TRBJ1-6; 10 nucleotides agree with TRBD1. This CDR3 has 14 amino acids. CDR1 is MNHEY and CDR2 is SVGAGI in the germline V gene. V dropped 6 bases and J dropped 9; count of bases not matched to a gene: 5. The DNA of the CDR3 is TGTGCCAGCAGACTCGGACAGGGGGTTTCACCCCTCCACTTT. Translated: CASRLGQGVSPLHF.

The chain joins TRBV7-9 to TRBJ2-1; 9 bases map to TRBD1. CDR1 is SEHNR and CDR2 is FQNEAQ in the germline V gene (reference sequence). CDR3 size: 15 residues. V lost 5 bases to trimming and J lost 3 bases; unmatched junction nucleotides: 5. The CDR3 loop is CASSAGTGNYNEQFF. CDR3 bases: TGTGCCAGCAGCGCCGGGACAGGGAACTACAATGAGCAGTTCTTC.

V is TRBV27 and J is TRBJ2-2; D gene unclear. Trimming pared 5 bases from V and 0 bases from J, leaving 7 bases between. Germline lookup yields CDR1 MNHEY and CDR2 SMNVEV (reference sequence). The CDR3 runs 14 residues. CDR3 residues: CASSPATNTGELFF. For the CDR3, the DNA is TGTGCCAGCAGTCCCGCTACGAACACCGGGGAGCTGTTTTTT.

Points on this clonotype: A junction end diverges from the germline sequence, so it may reflect a read error. The V and J genes are TRBV2 and TRBJ2-4; the D is unclear. The germline gives CDR1 SNHLY, CDR2 FYNNEI. The CDR3 loop spans 15 amino acids. CDR3 sequence (DNA): TGTGCCAGCAGTGAAGCGCTTCAGGACGGAGACATTCAGAACTTC. Its translation is CASSEALQDGDIQNF.

As to this clonotype: One junction end disagrees with the germline gene, perhaps due to a read error. The chain recombines TRBV2 with TRBJ1-5; D may be TRBD1 (6 bases). Germline V CDR1 and CDR2: SNHLY, FYNNEI. The CDR3 runs to 12 residues. CDR3 sequence: CVSTEGGQPQHF. The CDR3 region has the DNA TGTGTCAGCACCGAAGGGGGACAGCCCCAGCATTTT.

The J gene is TRBJ2-1, the V gene TRBV2; TRBD1 agrees at 8 bases. This CDR3 has 13 amino acids. V dropped 4 bases and J dropped 6; count of bases not matched to a gene: 2. CDR1 and CDR2 (germline): SNHLY, FYNNEI. CDR3 in amino acids: CASSGTGLNEQFF. CDR3 nucleotides: TGTGCCAGCAGTGGGACAGGGCTCAATGAGCAGTTCTTC.

This clonotype was recorded at least ten times. The J gene is TRBJ2-2, the V gene TRBV7-3; either TRBD1 or TRBD2 may fit D (6 bases each). Germline loops: CDR1 SGHTA, CDR2 FQGTGA. The CDR3 has 14 residues. V gave up 3 bases and J gave up 5 bases, with 10 bases separating them. In DNA, the CDR3 is TGTGCCAGCAGCTTTACAGGGAGGACCGGGGAGCTGTTTTTT. Translation: CASSFTGRTGELFF. Variable domain in full (rest from reference TRBV7-3 and TRBJ2-2): GAGVSQTPSNKVTEKGKYVELRCDPISGHTALYWYRQSLGQGPEFLIYFQGTGAADDSGLPNDRFFAVRPEGSVSTLKIQRTERGDSAVYLCASSFTGRTGELFFGEGSRLTVL.

This clonotype was seen repeatedly, ten times or more. The genes are TRBV29-1 and TRBJ2-1; 9 positions match TRBD1. V lost 6 bases and J lost 6; bases outside the gene matches: 6. From germline, CDR1 is SQVTM and CDR2 ANQGSEA. The CDR3 totals 13 residues. The CDR3 nucleotides are TGCAGCGTACTACAGGGGGCTGTCAATGAGCAGTTCTTC. Its translation is CSVLQGAVNEQFF.